The T cell receptor (beta chain) described here comes from a study of cytomegalovirus exposure and HLA in healthy donors. Findings and limits, study-wide: A prior analysis recorded that most TCR beta V segments were productive about 90% or about 30% of the time.

The CDR3 has 16 amino acids. V dropped 5 bases and J dropped 2; count of bases not matched to a gene: 12. Germline V lookup: CDR1 LNHDA, CDR2 SQIVND (reference sequence). 13 Jbeta primers and 60 Vbeta primers were used for the PCR. The table came from immunoSEQ multiplex PCR; TCRdb's copy has only in-frame clones and leaves some out. The table shows some 130,000 clones, with 65% to 80% occurring only once. As concerns this clone: Its antigen is as yet unknown.

The sequence was collected from a male donor in good health and CMV-seropositive. This chain connects TRBV19 to TRBJ2-7, with 7 positions matching TRBD1. Sequenced input: PBMCs. DNA for the CDR3: TGTGCCAGTAGTCTCGGCTCAGGGGGAGCCACCTACGAGCAGTACTTC. Its protein product is CASSLGSGGATYEQYF.